Reported below is one TCR beta chain. Per the original methods: The assay estimated nucleated cells by amplifying reference gene primers. The protocol was immunoSEQ multiplex PCR, while the TCRdb copy is restricted to in-frame clones and leaves out a portion. From that table come the V and J calls and clone size; the DNA was used to work out D and trimming. Here the sample spans approximately 97,000 clones, more than 75% being singletons. This sample is part of a study of blood T cell repertoires in COVID-19. Looking at the study overall: Some COVID-19 samples were acute and others convalescent; all came from the United States, Italy and Spain. In each case, the material was cDNA or gDNA derived from T cells, B-cell-depleted T cells, or PBMCs.

The germline gives CDR1 MDHEN, CDR2 SYDVKM. The CDR3 is 14 residues long. V lost 6 bases, J lost 0 bases, and 3 bases stayed unmatched. The source of this sequence is a man aged 60 to 75 with active or convalescent COVID-19. The rearrangement uses TRBV28 and TRBJ2-7, with 9 bases identical to TRBD1. Sequencing used peripheral blood. The CDR3 is CASSLTGGSYEQYV. The CDR3 region has the DNA TGTGCCAGCAGCCTGACAGGGGGCTCCTACGAGCAGTACGTC.